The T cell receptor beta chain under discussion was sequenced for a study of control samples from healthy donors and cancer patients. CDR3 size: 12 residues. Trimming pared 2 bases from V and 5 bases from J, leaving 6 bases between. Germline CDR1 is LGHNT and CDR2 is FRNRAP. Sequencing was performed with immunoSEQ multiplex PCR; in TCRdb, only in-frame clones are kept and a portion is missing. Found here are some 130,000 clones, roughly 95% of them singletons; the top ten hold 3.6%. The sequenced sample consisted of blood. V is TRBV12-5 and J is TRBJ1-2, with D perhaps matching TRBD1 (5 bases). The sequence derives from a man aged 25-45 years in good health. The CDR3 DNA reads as TGTGCTAGTGGTTTGCCAGGGTATGGCTACACCTTC. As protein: CASGLPGYGYTF.